The 23 T cell receptor beta chains below all came from one sample that was sequenced in a study of T cell repertoires in cytomegalovirus infection. TCRdb re-called the reads with MiXCR, one entry per CDR3 protein. The table has roughly 180,000 distinct CDR3 sequences, about a fifth seen once; the top ten hold roughly 25%. Their cognate antigens are unknown. The starting material was CD8+ T cells from cultured PBMCs, obtained from culture after CMV antigen stimulation. The receptors originated from a human donor in good health (CMV status not recorded). Some clones in this sample may be carry-over from other donors' samples.

The V call is TRBV7-8, the J call TRBJ1-1; D uncertain. Trimming removed 5 bases from V and 6 bases from J, with 19 bases in between. Germline loops: CDR1 SGHVS, CDR2 FQNEAQ. This CDR3 is 15 amino acids long. CDR3 protein: CASSPYVAIEAEAFF. As DNA, the CDR3 is TGTGCCAGCAGCCCCTATGTGGCTATTGAGGCTGAAGCTTTCTTT.

The genes are TRBV9 and TRBJ2-7; 7 bases match TRBD1. CDR1 is SGDLS, CDR2 YYNGEE, per germline. V gave up 3 bases and J gave up 5 bases; unmatched junction bases: 8. This CDR3 has 14 amino acids. CDR3 in amino acids: CASSAGQDYDEQYF. The CDR3 DNA reads as TGTGCCAGCAGCGCCGGACAGGATTACGACGAGCAGTACTTC.

The sample holds a few counts of this clonotype. The CDR3 loop is CASSYVGLRKPPAQGNSPLHF. CDR3 sequence (DNA): TGTGCCAGCAGTTACGTTGGACTGAGGAAGCCCCCTGCTCAGGGTAATTCACCCCTCCACTTT. V and J are TRBV6-2 or TRBV6-3 and TRBJ1-6, with D possibly being TRBD1 (5 bases). CDR3 length: 21 amino acids. Germline V CDR1 and CDR2: MNHEY, SVGEGT. The V gene lost 2 bases and the J gene lost 6 bases, with 29 bases spanning the gap.

This chain connects TRBV7-2 to TRBJ1-5, with D unclear. This CDR3 has 12 amino acids. Trimming took 1 base from V and 10 from J, leaving 8 bases between them. Germline V gene data show CDR1 as SGHTA and CDR2 as FQGNSA. The CDR3 nucleotides read TGTGCCAGCAGCTTAGGGAGCATTCCCCAGCATTTT. It encodes CASSLGSIPQHF. Full variable domain (missing parts from reference TRBV7-2 and TRBJ1-5): GAGVSQSPSNKVTEKGKDVELRCDPISGHTALYWYRQSLGQGLEFLIYFQGNSAPDKSGLPSDRFSAERTGGSVSTLTIQRTQQEDSAVYLCASSLGSIPQHFGDGTRLSIL.

The chain joins TRBV12-3 or TRBV12-4 to TRBJ1-4; 7 bases line up with TRBD1. This CDR3 has 11 amino acids. J lost 16 bases, V lost 4 bases, and 6 bases had no gene match. CDR3 amino acids: CASSSRDSTFF. Written as DNA, the CDR3 is TGTGCCAGCAGTTCACGGGACAGTACGTTTTTT.

This clonotype came up a few times. This chain connects TRBV7-4 to TRBJ1-1; unclear D gene. V gave up 4 bases and J gave up 0 bases, with 18 bases separating them. The CDR3 sequence is 17 residues long. Per germline, CDR1 SGHVT and CDR2 SQSDAQ. The CDR3 loop is CASSCWTGLRVNTEAFF. CDR3 DNA sequence: TGTGCCAGCAGCTGCTGGACTGGGCTGCGGGTGAACACTGAAGCTTTCTTT.

This clonotype came up a few times. This chain uses TRBV4-1 with TRBJ2-5, with 8 bases aligning to TRBD2. The CDR3 consists of 17 residues. In germline, CDR1 is MGHRA, CDR2 YSYEKL. J lost 1 base, V lost 1 base, and 8 bases had no gene match. This CDR3 is CASSQALGGASQETQYF. CDR3 in DNA: TGCGCCAGCAGCCAAGCTCTCGGGGGGGCCTCCCAAGAGACCCAGTACTTC.

The chain joins TRBV4-3 to TRBJ2-6, with no clear D. Trimming stripped 0 bases from V and 0 bases from J, with 9 bases between. There are 17 residues in the CDR3. Germline assignment: CDR1 LGHNA and CDR2 YSLEER. CDR3 coding DNA: TGCGCCAGCAGCCAAGATTTCTCGGGCTCTGGGGCCAACGTCCTGACTTTC. Translating gives CASSQDFSGSGANVLTF.

This clonotype came up a few times. The rearrangement uses TRBV6-8 and TRBJ1-6; TRBD1 agrees at 8 bases. Trimming at V came to 4 bases and at J to 11 bases, leaving 7 bases not matched to a gene. Germline CDR1 and CDR2: MNHGY and SAAAGT. The CDR3 has 14 residues. This CDR3 is CASSSRTGQPPLHF. The CDR3 coding sequence is TGTGCCAGCAGTTCCCGGACAGGGCAGCCACCCCTCCACTTT.

This clonotype was counted a few times. The V call is TRBV29-1, the J call TRBJ1-2; D is unclear. Germline lookup yields CDR1 SQVTM and CDR2 ANQGSEA. This CDR3 has 12 amino acids. The V end lost 5 bases, the J end lost 0 bases, and 7 bases lay between the germline ends. CDR3 loop: CSVHGANYGYTF. CDR3 nucleotides: TGCAGCGTTCATGGAGCTAACTATGGCTACACCTTC.

This sequence joins TRBV6-2 or TRBV6-3 and TRBJ2-1; 7 bases align to TRBD1. This CDR3 has 15 residues. V lost 2 bases to trimming and J lost 4 bases; unmatched junction nucleotides: 5. Germline CDR1 reads MNHEY; CDR2 reads SVGEGT. The CDR3 loop is CASSYPWDSYNEQFF. CDR3 bases: TGTGCCAGCAGTTACCCTTGGGACAGTTACAATGAGCAGTTCTTC.

This clonotype was counted many times. V usage is TRBV7-2 and J usage is TRBJ1-3; D is unresolved. CDR3 size: 15 residues. CDR1 is SGHTA and CDR2 is FQGNSA in the germline V gene. Trimming took off 5 bases at V and 0 bases at J, with 11 bases between the two ends. The DNA of the CDR3 is TGTGCCAGCAGCATATTCTCAAGCTCTGGAAACACCATATATTTT. As protein: CASSIFSSSGNTIYF. The whole variable domain, remainder taken from reference TRBV7-2 and TRBJ1-3, is GAGVSQSPSNKVTEKGKDVELRCDPISGHTALYWYRQSLGQGLEFLIYFQGNSAPDKSGLPSDRFSAERTGGSVSTLTIQRTQQEDSAVYLCASSIFSSSGNTIYFGEGSWLTVV.

The V and J genes are TRBV7-8 and TRBJ1-5; 7 positions agree with TRBD1. The length of the CDR3 is 14 residues. CDR1 and CDR2 (germline): SGHVS, FQNEAQ. V was pared by 8 bases and J by 1 base, with 5 bases of the junction left unmatched. The CDR3 nucleotides are TGTGCCAGCGGAGGGGGCATGAGCAATCAGCCCCAGCATTTT. This gives the protein CASGGGMSNQPQHF.

The CDR3 bases are TGCAGCGCCCGGAAGGGACAGGGGGCCACAGATACGCAGTATTTT. This gives the protein CSARKGQGATDTQYF. This rearrangement joins TRBV29-1 to TRBJ2-3; 12 bases align to TRBD1. The CDR3 covers 15 residues. Per the germline V gene, CDR1 is SQVTM and CDR2 is ANQGSEA. With 7 bases clipped from V and 2 bases from J, the junction kept 7 bases outside the gene matches.

CDR3 sequence (DNA): TGTGCCAGCAGCTTATTAGCTAGCGGGGGGGTCCAAGAGACCCAGTACTTC. It codes for CASSLLASGGVQETQYF. V gene TRBV7-8 combines with J gene TRBJ2-5; 12 bases fit TRBD2. V lost 2 bases and J lost 1; bases outside the gene matches: 5. This CDR3 contains 17 residues. Germline CDR1 and CDR2: SGHVS and FQNEAQ.

The chain links TRBV7-6 to TRBJ2-5; TRBD2 matches 10 bases. Germline lookup yields CDR1 SGHVS and CDR2 FNYEAQ. The CDR3 runs 14 residues. Trimming took 3 bases from V and 4 from J; bases not matched to a gene: 2. This CDR3 reads CASSFSSGGETQYF. The CDR3 region has the DNA TGTGCCAGCAGCTTTTCTAGCGGGGGAGAGACCCAGTACTTC.

The chain has TRBV19 and TRBJ2-7; either TRBD1 or TRBD2 may supply D (6 bases each). CDR1 is LNHDA and CDR2 is SQIVND in the germline V gene (reference sequence). This CDR3 spans 14 amino acids. V lost 2 bases to trimming and J lost 0 bases, with 8 bases between them. Here the CDR3 reads CASSIRGDSYEQYF. The CDR3 DNA reads TGTGCCAGTAGTATAAGGGGGGACTCCTACGAGCAGTACTTC.

The V gene is TRBV12-3 or TRBV12-4, the J gene TRBJ2-2; D gene uncertain. The V end was cut by 5 bases, the J end by 4 bases, with 5 bases between. The CDR3 loop spans 12 amino acids. The CDR3 protein is CASSTPTGELFF. CDR3 sequence (DNA): TGTGCCAGCAGTACTCCCACCGGGGAGCTGTTTTTT.

The chain carries TRBV7-6 and TRBJ2-5; 7 bases map to TRBD1. The germline V gene encodes CDR1 SGHVS and CDR2 FNYEAQ. Trimming took 4 bases from V and 2 from J; bases not matched to a gene: 13. The CDR3 has 17 amino acids. The CDR3 loop is CASSSDQPGQSQETQYF. Here the CDR3 DNA reads TGTGCCAGCAGCTCCGACCAGCCGGGACAGTCACAAGAGACCCAGTACTTC.

This clonotype has just a few counts. The chain combines TRBV6-5 with TRBJ2-4; D is ambiguous. The CDR3 runs to 15 residues. V was pared by 4 bases and J by 6 bases, with 16 bases between. Germline assignment: CDR1 MNHEY and CDR2 SVGAGI. The DNA for the CDR3 is TGTGCCAGCAGTTCCTCTCGGTTCAAGGGAAACATTCAGTACTTC. Translated, it gives CASSSSRFKGNIQYF.

This chain connects TRBV7-6 to TRBJ1-1, with D hard to call. Germline CDR1 reads SGHVS; CDR2 reads FNYEAQ. CDR3 length equals 14 residues. V was shortened by 5 bases and J by 1 base, with 11 bases between the two germline ends. CDR3 loop: CASSPRLENTEAFF. The CDR3 bases are TGTGCCAGCAGCCCTCGACTGGAGAACACTGAAGCTTTCTTT.

The gene calls are TRBV6-5 and TRBJ2-1; the match to TRBD1 covers 7 bases. The CDR3 loop spans 13 amino acids. V lost 5 bases to trimming and J lost 9 bases; unmatched junction nucleotides: 7. Germline V gives CDR1 MNHEY, CDR2 SVGAGI. This chain's CDR3 is CASSPGPGGEQFF. CDR3 DNA sequence: TGTGCCAGCAGTCCAGGGCCAGGGGGTGAGCAGTTCTTC.

This clonotype showed up just a few times. V gene TRBV28 combines with J gene TRBJ2-1; D is possibly TRBD1 (6 bases). This CDR3 comprises 13 residues. V lost 11 bases to trimming and J lost 2 bases, with 13 bases between them. Looked up from germline, CDR1 is MDHEN and CDR2 is SYDVKM. DNA of the CDR3: TGTGCCGCAGGAAGACAGGCCTACAATGAGCAGTTCTTC. Translating gives CAAGRQAYNEQFF.